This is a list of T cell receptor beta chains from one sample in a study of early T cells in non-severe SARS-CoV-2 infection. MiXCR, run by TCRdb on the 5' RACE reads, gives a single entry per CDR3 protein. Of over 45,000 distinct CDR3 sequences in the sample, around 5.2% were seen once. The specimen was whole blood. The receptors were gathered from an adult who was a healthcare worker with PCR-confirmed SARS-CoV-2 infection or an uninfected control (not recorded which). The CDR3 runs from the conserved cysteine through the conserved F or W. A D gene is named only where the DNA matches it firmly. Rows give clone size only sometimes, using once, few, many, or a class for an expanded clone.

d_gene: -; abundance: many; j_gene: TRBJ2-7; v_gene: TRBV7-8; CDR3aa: CASSLGRGRSYEQYF; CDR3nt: TGTGCCAGCAGCTTAGGGAGGGGACGATCCTACGAGCAGTACTTC
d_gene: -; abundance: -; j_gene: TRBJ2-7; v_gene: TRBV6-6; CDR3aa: CASSYPVGVGNEQYF; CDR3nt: TGTGCCAGCAGTTATCCTGTTGGAGTAGGAAACGAGCAGTACTTC
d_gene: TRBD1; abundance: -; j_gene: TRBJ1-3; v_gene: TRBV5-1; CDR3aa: CASSLPRTGDGSGNTIYF; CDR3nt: TGCGCCAGCAGCTTGCCCCGGACAGGAGATGGTTCGGGAAACACCATATATTTT
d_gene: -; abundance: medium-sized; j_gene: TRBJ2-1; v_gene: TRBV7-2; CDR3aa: CASSLRGNEQFF; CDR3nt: TGTGCCAGCAGCTTGAGGGGCAATGAGCAGTTCTTC
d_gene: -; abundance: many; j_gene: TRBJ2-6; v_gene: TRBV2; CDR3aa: CASSSDWDGRSGANVLTF; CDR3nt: TGTGCCAGCAGTTCAGACTGGGACGGCCGCTCTGGGGCCAACGTCCTGACTTTC
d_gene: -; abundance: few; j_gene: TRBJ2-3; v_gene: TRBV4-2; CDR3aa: CASSQAGGLTDTQYF; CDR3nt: TGTGCCAGCAGCCAAGCGGGGGGCCTCACAGATACGCAGTATTTT
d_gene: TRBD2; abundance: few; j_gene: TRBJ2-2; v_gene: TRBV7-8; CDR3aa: CASSLGRTSGRTGELFF; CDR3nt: TGTGCCAGCAGCCTTGGAAGGACTAGCGGGAGAACCGGGGAGCTGTTTTTT
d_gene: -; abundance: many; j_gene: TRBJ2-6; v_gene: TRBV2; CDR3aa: CASSETLDSSGANVLTF; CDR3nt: TGTGCCAGCAGTGAAACCCTTGACAGCTCTGGGGCCAACGTCCTGACTTTC
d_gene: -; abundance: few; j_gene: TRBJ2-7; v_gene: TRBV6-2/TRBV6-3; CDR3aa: CASSPPRGGSSYEQYF; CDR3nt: TGTGCCAGCAGCCCCCCCAGGGGTGGGAGCTCCTACGAGCAGTACTTC
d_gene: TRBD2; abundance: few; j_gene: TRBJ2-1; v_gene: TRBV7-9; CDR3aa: CASSTVGRSYNEQFF; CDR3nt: TGTGCCAGCTCCACCGTCGGGAGGTCCTACAATGAGCAGTTCTTC
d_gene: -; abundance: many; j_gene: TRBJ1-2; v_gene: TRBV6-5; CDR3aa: CASSYRGTLGYTF; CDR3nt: TGTGCCAGCAGTTACAGAGGGACCCTTGGCTACACCTTC
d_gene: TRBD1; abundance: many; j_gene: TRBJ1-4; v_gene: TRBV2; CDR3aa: CASGNRGRLFF; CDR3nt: TGTGCCAGCGGAAACAGGGGGCGTCTGTTTTTT
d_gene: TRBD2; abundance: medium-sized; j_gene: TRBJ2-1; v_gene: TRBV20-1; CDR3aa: CSARVGGSEQFF; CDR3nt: TGCAGTGCTAGAGTGGGCGGGAGCGAGCAGTTCTTC
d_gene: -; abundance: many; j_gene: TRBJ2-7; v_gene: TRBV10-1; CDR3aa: CASSEPQRIFAYEQYF; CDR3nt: TGCGCCAGCAGTGAGCCCCAGCGGATTTTTGCCTACGAGCAGTACTTC
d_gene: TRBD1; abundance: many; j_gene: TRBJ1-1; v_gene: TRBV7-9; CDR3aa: CASSIQGQGNTEAFF; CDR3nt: TGTGCCAGCAGCATTCAGGGACAGGGAAACACTGAAGCTTTCTTT
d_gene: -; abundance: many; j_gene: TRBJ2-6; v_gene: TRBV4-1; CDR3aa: CASSPGRARDRANVLTF; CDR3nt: TGCGCCAGCAGCCCCGGAAGGGCCAGGGATAGGGCCAACGTCCTGACTTTC
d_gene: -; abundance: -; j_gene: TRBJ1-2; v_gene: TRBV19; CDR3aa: CASKTKPPGANYGYTF; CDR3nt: TGTGCCAGTAAGACTAAACCTCCGGGAGCTAACTATGGCTACACCTTC
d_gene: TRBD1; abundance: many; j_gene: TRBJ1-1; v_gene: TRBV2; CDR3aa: CASIRQGYTEAFF; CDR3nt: TGTGCCAGCATACGACAGGGATACACTGAAGCTTTCTTT
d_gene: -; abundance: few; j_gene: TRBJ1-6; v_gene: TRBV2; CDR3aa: CASRRTELASPLHF; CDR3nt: TGTGCCAGCAGGAGGACCGAATTGGCTTCACCCCTCCACTTT
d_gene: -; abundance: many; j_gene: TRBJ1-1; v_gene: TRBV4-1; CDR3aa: CASSQDPGRYTEAFF; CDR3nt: TGCGCCAGCAGCCAAGACCCAGGGAGATACACTGAAGCTTTCTTT
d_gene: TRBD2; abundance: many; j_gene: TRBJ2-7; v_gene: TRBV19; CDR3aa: CASTLNWGGLTPGEQYF; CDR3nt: TGTGCCAGTACCCTAAATTGGGGGGGACTCACTCCGGGCGAGCAGTACTTC
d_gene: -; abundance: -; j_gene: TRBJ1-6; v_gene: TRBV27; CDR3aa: CASKRMGRENSPLHF; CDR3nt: TGTGCCAGCAAAAGAATGGGCAGGGAGAATTCACCCCTCCACTTT
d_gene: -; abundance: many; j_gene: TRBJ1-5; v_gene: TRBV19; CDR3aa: CASRTGFNQPQHF; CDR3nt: TGTGCCAGCAGAACGGGTTTCAATCAGCCCCAGCATTTT
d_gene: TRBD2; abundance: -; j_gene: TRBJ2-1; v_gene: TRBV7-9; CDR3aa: CASSGLAVSNEQFF; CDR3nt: TGTGCCAGCAGTGGGCTAGCGGTATCCAATGAGCAGTTCTTC
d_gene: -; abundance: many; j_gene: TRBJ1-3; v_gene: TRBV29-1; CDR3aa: CGIVSGNTIYF; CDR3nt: TGCGGGATCGTCTCTGGAAACACCATATATTTT
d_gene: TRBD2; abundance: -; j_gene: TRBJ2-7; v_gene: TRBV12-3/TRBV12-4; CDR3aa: CASSAGLAYSYEQYF; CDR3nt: TGTGCCAGCAGTGCGGGACTAGCGTATTCCTACGAGCAGTACTTC
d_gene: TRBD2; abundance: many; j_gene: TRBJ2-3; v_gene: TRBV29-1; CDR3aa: CSVEGTRADTQYF; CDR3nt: TGCAGCGTTGAAGGGACTAGAGCAGATACGCAGTATTTT
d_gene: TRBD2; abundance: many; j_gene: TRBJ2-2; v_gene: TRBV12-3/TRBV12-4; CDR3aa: CASSRNLASGLNTGELFF; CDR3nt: TGTGCCAGCAGCCGGAACTTAGCTAGCGGGCTGAACACCGGGGAGCTGTTTTTT
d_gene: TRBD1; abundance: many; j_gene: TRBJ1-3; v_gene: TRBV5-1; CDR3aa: CASSNRTGGNTIYF; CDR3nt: TGCGCCAGCAGCAACCGGACAGGCGGAAACACCATATATTTT
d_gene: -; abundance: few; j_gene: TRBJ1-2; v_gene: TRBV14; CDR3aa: CASSPSWADYGYTF; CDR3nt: TGTGCCAGCAGCCCCTCGTGGGCAGACTATGGCTACACCTTC
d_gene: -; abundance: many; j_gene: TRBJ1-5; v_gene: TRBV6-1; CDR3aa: CASSEVQYNQPQHF; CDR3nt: TGTGCCAGCAGTGAAGTGCAGTACAATCAGCCCCAGCATTTT
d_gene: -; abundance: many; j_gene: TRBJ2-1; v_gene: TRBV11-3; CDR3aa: CASSLLSLTNTGVEQFF; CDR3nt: TGTGCCAGCAGCTTACTTTCTCTAACCAACACGGGTGTTGAGCAGTTCTTC
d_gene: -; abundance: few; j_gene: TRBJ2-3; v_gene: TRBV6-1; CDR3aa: CASSEAGSGFTDTQYF; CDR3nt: TGTGCCAGCAGTGAAGCCGGTAGCGGTTTTACAGATACGCAGTATTTT
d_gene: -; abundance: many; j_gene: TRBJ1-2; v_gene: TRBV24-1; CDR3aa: CATSSYTLSNGYTF; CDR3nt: TGTGCCACCAGTTCTTATACACTCTCTAATGGCTACACCTTC
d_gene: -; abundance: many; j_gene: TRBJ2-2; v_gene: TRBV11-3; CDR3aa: CASSLARTGELFF; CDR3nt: TGTGCCAGCAGCTTAGCCAGAACCGGGGAGCTGTTTTTT
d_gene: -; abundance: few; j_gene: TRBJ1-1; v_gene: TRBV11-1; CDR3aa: CASTGTNTEAFF; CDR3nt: TGTGCCTCTACAGGTACGAACACTGAAGCTTTCTTT
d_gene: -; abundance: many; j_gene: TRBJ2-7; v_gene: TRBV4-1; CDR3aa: CASSQDEGSYEQYF; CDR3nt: TGCGCCAGCAGCCAAGATGAGGGCTCCTACGAGCAGTACTTC
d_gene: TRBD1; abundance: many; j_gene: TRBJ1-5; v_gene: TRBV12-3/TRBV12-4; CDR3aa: CASSPSGTGLSNQPQHF; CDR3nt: TGTGCCAGCAGCCCCTCCGGGACAGGGCTGAGCAATCAGCCCCAGCATTTT
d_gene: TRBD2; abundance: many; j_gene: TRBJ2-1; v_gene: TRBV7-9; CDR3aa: CASSLGLAGGPGEQFF; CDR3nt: TGTGCCAGCAGCTTGGGACTAGCGGGAGGGCCTGGTGAGCAGTTCTTC
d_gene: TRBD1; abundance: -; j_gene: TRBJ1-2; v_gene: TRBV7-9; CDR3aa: CASSGRTGDGYTF; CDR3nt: TGTGCCAGCAGCGGTCGGACAGGGGATGGCTACACCTTC
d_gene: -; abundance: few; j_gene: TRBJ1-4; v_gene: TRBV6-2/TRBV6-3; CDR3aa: CASRPGRLNEKLFF; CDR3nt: TGTGCCAGCAGGCCGGGACGGCTTAATGAAAAACTGTTTTTT
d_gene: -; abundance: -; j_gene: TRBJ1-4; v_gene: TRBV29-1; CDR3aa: CSVGEQYNEKLFF; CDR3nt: TGCAGCGTGGGGGAGCAGTACAATGAAAAACTGTTTTTT
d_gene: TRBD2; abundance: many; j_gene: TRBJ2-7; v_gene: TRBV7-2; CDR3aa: CASSSLGRSGGTYEQYF; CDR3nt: TGTGCCAGCAGCTCCCTCGGGAGGAGCGGGGGGACCTACGAGCAGTACTTC
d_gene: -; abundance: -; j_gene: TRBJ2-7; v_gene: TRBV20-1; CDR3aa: CSARRPPRDEQYF; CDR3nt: TGCAGTGCTAGACGGCCTCCTCGGGACGAGCAGTACTTC
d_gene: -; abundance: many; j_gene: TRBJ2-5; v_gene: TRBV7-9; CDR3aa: CASSLRAGAFEETQYF; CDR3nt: TGTGCCAGCAGCTTAAGGGCGGGGGCATTCGAGGAGACCCAGTACTTC
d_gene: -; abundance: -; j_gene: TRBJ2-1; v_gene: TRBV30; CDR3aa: CAWKKGEQFF; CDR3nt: TGTGCCTGGAAGAAGGGTGAGCAGTTCTTC
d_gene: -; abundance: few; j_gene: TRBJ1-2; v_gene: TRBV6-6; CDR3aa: CASRTGDYGYTF; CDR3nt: TGTGCCAGCAGGACCGGTGACTATGGCTACACCTTC